What follows is one T cell receptor beta chain and its context. No antigen is known for it. This entry is derived from a study of cytomegalovirus exposure and HLA in healthy donors. Study-level results: In an earlier analysis, about 87% or about 30%: the productive usage of most TCR beta V segments. Researchers left out some V segments, among them TRBV6-2 and TRBV6-3, as indistinguishable.

PCR employed 60 Vbeta and 13 Jbeta primers. Data came from immunoSEQ multiplex PCR; TCRdb stores just in-frame clones and leaves some out. The data show around 300,000 clones, roughly four fifths seen once. Germline V CDR1 and CDR2: SNHLY, FYNNEI. V gave up 4 bases and J gave up 4 bases; unmatched junction bases: 13. This CDR3 comprises 17 residues. This TCR derives from a woman aged 35 to 49 in good health and CMV-seropositive. The sample was PBMCs. The genes are TRBV2 and TRBJ2-7, with TRBD2 identical over 10 bases. The CDR3 DNA reads TGTGCCAGCAGTGCAACCCAAGGACTAGCGGCCCGATACGAGCAGTACTTC. Translating gives CASSATQGLAARYEQYF. Full variable domain (outside the CDR3, taken from reference TRBV2 and TRBJ2-7): EPEVTQTPSHQVTQMGQEVILRCVPISNHLYFYWYRQILGQKVEFLVSFYNNEISEKSEIFDDQFSVERPDGSNFTLKIRSTKLEDSAMYFCASSATQGLAARYEQYFGPGTRLTVT.